This T cell receptor (beta chain) was captured by sequencing in a study of blood T cell repertoires in COVID-19. Background on the study: Samples taken during acute and convalescent COVID-19 were collected in the United States, Italy and Spain. From T cells, B-cell-depleted T cells, or PBMCs came the material, which was cDNA or gDNA.

Germline assignment: CDR1 MNHNS and CDR2 SASEGT. V was pared by 1 base and J by 4 bases, with 13 bases between. This CDR3 comprises 15 residues. How the authors handled the data: Estimation of nucleated cell counts was performed using reference gene primer amplification. The method was immunoSEQ multiplex PCR; TCRdb's version includes in-frame clones alone and lacks a portion of them. The V and J calls and clone size are taken from that table; D and trimming were inferred from the DNA. The sample includes a few hundred thousand clones, 80% to 90% of them seen just once. Sample: peripheral blood. The clonotype originates from a woman in her twenties or thirties with active or convalescent COVID-19. V and J are TRBV6-1 and TRBJ1-2; D possibly corresponds to TRBD1 (5 bases). The CDR3 reads CASSEGIGASYGYTF. CDR3 sequence (DNA): TGTGCCAGCAGTGAAGGGATAGGGGCGAGCTATGGCTACACCTTC.